The next 8 T cell receptor beta chains were all read from a single sample in a study of technical replicates of blood from a few donors. Profiled with immunoSEQ multiplex PCR; TCRdb holds only in-frame clones, not every one. Among roughly 76,000 clones, roughly 94% were seen once, and the ten largest hold 0.3% to 0.45%. What was sequenced was T cells isolated from PBMCs. These receptors all come from a human donor in good health.

The chain joins TRBV4-3 to TRBJ2-3, with 11 bases aligning to TRBD2. The CDR3 covers 19 residues. J was trimmed by 0 bases and V by 0 bases; bases with no gene match: 8. CDR1 is LGHNA, CDR2 YSLEER, per germline. The CDR3 nucleotides read TGCGCCAGCAGCCAAGATAGGGAGACTAGCGGGACTAGCACAGATACGCAGTATTTT. Amino acid sequence: CASSQDRETSGTSTDTQYF.

This sequence joins TRBV28 and TRBJ1-2; TRBD1 is a possible D gene (5 bases). V lost 2 bases, J lost 1 base, and 8 bases lay in between. CDR3 size: 14 residues. CDR1 MDHEN and CDR2 SYDVKM come from the germline V gene. As DNA, the CDR3 is TGTGCCAGCAGTTTACAGACAGTTAACTATGGCTACACCTTC. It codes for CASSLQTVNYGYTF.

In this sample, this clone turned up once. The chain links TRBV25-1 to TRBJ2-2, with a weak D call TRBD2 (7 bases). Trimming stripped 2 bases from V and 7 bases from J, with 14 bases between. The germline V gene has CDR1 MGHDK and CDR2 SYGVNS. The CDR3 runs 15 residues. The CDR3 DNA follows: TGTGCCAGCAGTGAAGGGGAGGGGGAGGTCGGGGAGCTGTTTTTT. Protein sequence: CASSEGEGEVGELFF.

This clone was seen once. The V gene is TRBV9, the J gene TRBJ1-4; possible D gene TRBD1, 5 bases. Germline V gene data show CDR1 as SGDLS and CDR2 as YYNGEE. CDR3 size: 12 residues. Trimming removed 6 bases from V and 5 bases from J, with 8 bases in between. Here the CDR3 reads CASTRGNEKLFF. CDR3 nucleotide sequence: TGTGCCAGCACCCGGGGGAATGAAAAACTGTTTTTT.

This clone was counted once. The chain couples TRBV9 to TRBJ1-4; maybe TRBD1 (5 bases). This CDR3 has 13 residues. Trimming took 4 bases from V and 8 from J, leaving 12 bases between them. CDR1 is SGDLS and CDR2 is YYNGEE in the germline V gene. CDR3 in amino acids: CASSPQSGEKLFF. CDR3 in DNA: TGTGCCAGCAGCCCGCAGTCAGGGGAAAAACTGTTTTTT.

The chain carries TRBV2 and TRBJ2-7; 7 nucleotides align to TRBD1. V lost 5 bases to trimming and J lost 3 bases; unmatched junction nucleotides: 13. Germline V gene lookup returns CDR1 SNHLY and CDR2 FYNNEI. The CDR3 spans 16 residues. Here the CDR3 reads CASSLGTAKFYYEQYF. The CDR3 nucleotides are TGTGCCAGCAGTCTTGGGACAGCCAAGTTTTACTACGAGCAGTACTTC.

V and J are TRBV7-9 and TRBJ1-4; D is perhaps TRBD1 (6 bases). Trimming left V 3 bases short and J 8 bases short, with 7 bases between. CDR3 length: 12 residues. Germline values: CDR1 SEHNR, CDR2 FQNEAQ (reference sequence). CDR3 sequence: CASSLQGEKLFF. The CDR3 bases are TGTGCCAGCAGCTTGCAGGGGGAAAAACTGTTTTTT.

This sequence joins TRBV5-1 and TRBJ1-1; D uncertain. Trimming shortened V by 0 bases and J by 4 bases, and 16 bases separated the two germline ends. The germline CDR1 and CDR2 sequences are SGHRS and YFSETQ. This CDR3 is 16 amino acids long. CDR3 nucleotides: TGCGCCAGCAGCTTGGGGGTCGGGGTAGAAGGCACTGAAGCTTTCTTT. This translates into CASSLGVGVEGTEAFF.